The TCR beta chain under discussion was sequenced for a study of T cell repertoires in cytomegalovirus infection. TCRdb reprocessed the reads via MiXCR and lists one record per CDR3 protein. The sample has fewer than 900,000 distinct CDR3 sequences; roughly 28% are singletons. Regarding this clonotype: Its target is unknown.

Looked up from germline, CDR1 is SGHTA and CDR2 is FQGTGA. The ends were cut back, 3 bases at V and 0 bases at J, with 12 bases in the middle. The CDR3 covers 16 residues. V is TRBV7-3 and J is TRBJ2-1, with D possibly matching TRBD1 (6 bases). Sequenced material: cultured CD8+ T cells from PBMCs, taken from culture after CMV antigen stimulation. The receptor's source is a human donor in good health (CMV status not recorded). Some clones in this sample may be carry-over from other donors' samples. The CDR3 reads CASSLGTSVSYNEQFF. CDR3 coding DNA: TGTGCCAGCAGCTTGGGGACATCAGTCTCCTACAATGAGCAGTTCTTC.